The T cell receptor (beta chain) described here comes from a study of shared clonotypes between healthy human individuals. As for the study in general: Every donor yielded three CD4 naive, three CD4 memory, two CD8 naive and one CD8 memory plate. Study-wide points: Only blood underwent sampling, and tissue repertoires likely differ. Clonotype sharing among donors was thought likely to change with sequencing depth.

The CDR3 totals 14 residues. Trimming took off 1 base at V and 5 bases at J, with 8 bases between the two ends. Germline lookup yields CDR1 KGHSH and CDR2 LQKENI. Sequencing was performed with immunoSEQ multiplex PCR; in TCRdb, only in-frame clones are kept and a portion is missing. This repertoire shows 2 million to 2.5 million clones, 90% to 95% found once; its top ten account for more than 0.1%. About this clone: Its antigen is as yet unknown.

The J gene is TRBJ2-2, the V gene TRBV18; no reliable D call. The TCR comes from a man aged 18 to 30 in good health. The specimen sequenced was naive CD4+ T cells sorted from blood. Subset noted: CD45RA+ positively selected. The CDR3 is CASSPLVTTGELFF. The CDR3 DNA sequence: TGTGCCAGCTCACCACTAGTAACGACCGGGGAGCTGTTTTTT.